The sequence of this T cell receptor (beta chain) was determined in a study of OX40 agonist ivuxolimab in advanced cancers. Study details: The study gave patients intravenous ivuxolimab at 0.01 to 10 mg/kg every 2 weeks. Antecedent anti-PD-1, anti-PD-L1 or anti-CTLA-4 therapy was permissible, with about 39% having received some.

Study-level results: Researchers did not determine the expanded peripheral T cells' antigen specificity.

CDR3 length: 13 amino acids. In germline, CDR1 is GTSNPN, CDR2 SVGIG (reference sequence). The V and J ends lost 1 base and 3 bases respectively, with 9 bases between them. TCRdb's copy holds only in-frame clones and misses some; the assay was immunoSEQ multiplex PCR. The top ten clones hold 0.68% of a sample with around 79,000 clones, roughly nine tenths of them seen once. In regard to this clone: Its specificity is unknown.

The chain joins TRBV30 to TRBJ1-1; no reliable D call. The sequenced sample was CD4+ or CD8+ T cells sorted from blood, obtained in a trial of the OX40 agonist ivuxolimab. This receptor was taken from an adult with an advanced solid tumor such as melanoma, head and neck, liver or kidney cancer. This chain's CDR3 is CAWSGGSDTEAFF. The CDR3 bases are TGTGCCTGGAGTGGAGGGTCTGACACTGAAGCTTTCTTT.